These T cell receptor beta chains were read from a single sample in a study of blood T cells in healthy people across ages. TCRdb redid the calling of the 5' RACE reads with MiXCR, one entry per CDR3 protein. The sample shows approximately 360,000 distinct CDR3 sequences, roughly half of them seen only once. Source material: blood. Receptors originate from a man in his fifties or sixties in good health. The CDR3 runs from the conserved cysteine through the conserved F or W. A D gene is named only where the DNA matches it firmly. Rows give clone size only sometimes, using once, few, many, or a class for an expanded clone.

NA,TRBV27,TRBD1,TRBJ1-2,CASSRRGRLDGYTF,TGTGCCAGCAGTAGGAGGGGGCGCTTAGATGGCTACACCTTC
NA,TRBV19,NA,TRBJ2-5,CASSQGGQTQYF,TGTGCCAGTAGCCAGGGGGGGCAGACCCAGTACTTC
few,TRBV5-1,NA,TRBJ2-3,CASSLASPTDTQYF,TGCGCCAGCAGCTTGGCTAGCCCCACAGATACGCAGTATTTT
NA,TRBV5-5,NA,TRBJ1-2,CASSPLVPKKTDYGYTF,TGTGCCAGCAGCCCCCTCGTCCCTAAAAAGACTGACTATGGCTACACCTTC
NA,TRBV20-1,TRBD1,TRBJ2-5,CSATLGTGQETQYF,TGCAGTGCTACCTTAGGGACAGGCCAAGAGACCCAGTACTTC
NA,TRBV6-2/TRBV6-3,TRBD1,TRBJ2-5,CASRPTGKTQYF,TGTGCCAGCAGGCCGACAGGGAAGACCCAGTACTTC
few,TRBV20-1,NA,TRBJ2-1,CSARKPRTEPGYNEQFF,TGCAGTGCTAGAAAACCCCGGACAGAGCCCGGATACAATGAGCAGTTCTTC
NA,TRBV6-5,NA,TRBJ1-2,CASSDNPPSGYTF,TGTGCCAGCAGTGACAACCCTCCGAGTGGCTACACCTTC
NA,TRBV25-1,NA,TRBJ1-1,CASSEPGLNTEAFF,TGTGCCAGCAGTGAACCAGGGTTGAACACTGAAGCTTTCTTT
NA,TRBV18,NA,TRBJ2-5,CASSPRQKRGETQYF,TGTGCCAGCTCACCGAGACAAAAAAGAGGAGAGACCCAGTACTTC
NA,TRBV2,NA,TRBJ2-5,CASSDGGHQSETQYF,TGTGCCAGCAGTGACGGTGGACACCAATCGGAGACCCAGTACTTC
NA,TRBV5-1,TRBD1,TRBJ2-5,CASSDGGTGGQETQYF,TGCGCCAGCAGCGACGGCGGGACAGGGGGCCAAGAGACCCAGTACTTC
many,TRBV7-2,NA,TRBJ2-3,CASSLDLYTQYF,TGTGCCAGCAGCCTGGACCTATATACGCAGTATTTT
NA,TRBV11-2,NA,TRBJ2-3,CASSVSHSTDTQYF,TGTGCCAGCAGCGTGTCACACTCCACAGATACGCAGTATTTT
few,TRBV25-1,NA,TRBJ1-1,CASKKAQNTEAFF,TGTGCCAGCAAAAAGGCTCAGAACACTGAAGCTTTCTTT
NA,TRBV6-1,NA,TRBJ2-1,CASSESVRSPKMNEQFF,TGTGCCAGCAGTGAAAGCGTTAGGAGCCCCAAAATGAATGAGCAGTTCTTC
NA,TRBV14,TRBD1,TRBJ2-7,CASSRRDRPPYEQYF,TGTGCCAGCAGCCGCCGGGACAGGCCGCCCTACGAGCAGTACTTC
few,TRBV9,TRBD2,TRBJ2-1,CASSPRVAGGSVSYNEQFF,TGTGCCAGCAGCCCCCGGGTAGCGGGGGGCTCGGTATCCTACAATGAGCAGTTCTTC
NA,TRBV5-1,TRBD1,TRBJ2-7,CASSLSTGETYEQYF,TGCGCCAGCAGCCTTTCGACAGGGGAGACCTACGAGCAGTACTTC
NA,TRBV5-5,TRBD1,TRBJ1-1,CASSKDRENTEAFF,TGTGCCAGCAGCAAAGACAGGGAGAACACTGAAGCTTTCTTT